This T cell receptor (beta chain) was recorded in a study of blood T cell repertoires in COVID-19. Background on the study: The origin of the acute and convalescent COVID-19 samples was the United States, Italy and Spain. T cells, B-cell-depleted T cells, or PBMCs provided the cDNA or gDNA that served as material.

Trimming left V 4 bases short and J 7 bases short, with 13 bases between. The CDR3 length is 13 residues. Germline V gives CDR1 SGHDN, CDR2 FVKESK. Methods used by the authors: How many nucleated cells were present was estimated from reference gene primer amplification. Some clones are missing from TCRdb's copy, which holds only in-frame ones; the method was immunoSEQ multiplex PCR. V and J calls and clone size are given by that table; D and trimming were obtained from the DNA. There are tens of thousands of clones in the sample; approximately 83% occur only once, and under 30% lies in the top ten. The chain links TRBV14 to TRBJ1-1; D unresolved. The sequenced material came from peripheral blood. This TCR was recovered from a man aged 65 to 85 with acute or convalescent COVID-19. The DNA of the CDR3 is TGTGCCAGCAGCCCCCTTTTACACAATGAAGCTTTCTTT. Translating it yields CASSPLLHNEAFF.